The present TCR beta chain was sequenced within a study of T cells in Graves' hyperthyroidism and ophthalmopathy. Study observations and caveats: The model forecast ophthalmopathy, anticipating it by a median around 6.5 months before onset.

On this clonotype itself: What it recognizes is unknown. At one of its ends the junction is not consistent with the germline gene, which may arise from a read error.

Germline lookup yields CDR1 LGHNT and CDR2 FRNRAP. This CDR3 contains 15 residues. The CDR3 regions of TCR beta were amplified from RNA transcripts. Initially, a first-round RT-PCR of the TCR CDR3 employed the HTBI primer set. TCRdb recomputed calls from the multiplex PCR reads with MiXCR, one row per CDR3 protein. The sample carries more than 350,000 distinct CDR3 sequences, 12% to 15% recorded once. Sample: blood. This clonotype originated in a woman in her sixties or seventies with Graves' ophthalmopathy. The chain couples TRBV12-5 to TRBJ2-3; 7 positions match TRBD2. The CDR3 nucleotides read TGTGCTAGTGGTTTGCACGGGAGGCTTACAGATACGCATTATTTT. Encoded protein: CASGLHGRLTDTHYF.